Shown below are 8 T cell receptor beta chains from a single sample sequenced in a study of cytomegalovirus exposure and HLA in healthy donors. The PCR made use of 60 Vbeta and 13 Jbeta primers. Sequencing used immunoSEQ multiplex PCR; TCRdb keeps in-frame clones, though not all of them. The sample lists around 40,000 clones, approximately 86% occurring once. Sequencing input: PBMCs. All receptors come from a woman in her thirties or forties in good health and CMV-seropositive.

This chain connects TRBV30 to TRBJ1-5; possibly TRBD1 for D (5 bases). Germline V gene lookup returns CDR1 GTSNPN and CDR2 SVGIG (reference sequence). The V end lost 3 bases, the J end lost 4 bases, and 13 bases lay between the germline ends. This CDR3 comprises 14 residues. CDR3 nucleotides: TGTGCCTGGAGCGAAGGGACTTCTAATCAGCCCCAGCATTTT. Encoded protein: CAWSEGTSNQPQHF.

This rearrangement joins TRBV10-3 to TRBJ2-5, with D perhaps matching TRBD2 (5 bases). The assigned J gene may be wrong: the sequence end matches TRBJ2-7 better. CDR1 is ENHRY, CDR2 SYGVKD, per germline. The CDR3 is 12 residues long. The CDR3 region has the DNA TGTGCCATCAGTGAGGGAGGCTACGAGCAGTACTTC. It is translated as CAISEGGYEQYF.

J is TRBJ1-1 and V is TRBV7-9; 8 bases fit TRBD1. This CDR3 spans 14 amino acids. Trimming took 6 bases from V and 0 from J; bases not matched to a gene: 3. Germline loops: CDR1 SEHNR, CDR2 FQNEAQ (reference sequence). CDR3 sequence (DNA): TGTGCCAGCAGAGGGACAGGATTGAACACTGAAGCTTTCTTT. This encodes CASRGTGLNTEAFF.

CDR3 sequence reads: CATSAGGPTETQYF. The CDR3 DNA follows: TGTGCCACCAGCGCGGGGGGCCCCACGGAGACCCAGTACTTC. V and J are TRBV15 and TRBJ2-5; 8 nucleotides line up with TRBD2. The ends lost 5 bases at V and 5 bases at J; junction bases unmatched: 7. CDR3 size: 14 residues. Germline values: CDR1 LNHNV, CDR2 YYDKDF (reference sequence).

A word on this clone: The sample holds other DNA sequences that translate to the same CDR3. The V and J genes are TRBV28 and TRBJ1-2; 11 nucleotides line up with TRBD1. V lost 7 bases, J lost 11 bases, and 15 bases stayed unmatched. There are 15 residues in the CDR3. Per the germline V gene, CDR1 is MDHEN and CDR2 is SYDVKM. CDR3 amino acids: CASKATRDRGSGYTF. The CDR3 nucleotides are TGTGCCAGCAAAGCTACCCGGGACAGGGGGAGTGGTTACACCTTC.

This clone was seen once. The chain has TRBV14 and TRBJ1-1; D uncertain. The germline V and J ends were trimmed by 4 bases and 2 bases, with 17 bases remaining between them. This CDR3 comprises 16 residues. Germline V lookup: CDR1 SGHDN, CDR2 FVKESK. The CDR3 DNA is TGTGCCAGCAGCCCCTTACTTGGTCCGAGAAACACTGAAGCTTTCTTT. Its protein product is CASSPLLGPRNTEAFF.

The chain has TRBV29-1 and TRBJ2-2, with 9 bases identical to TRBD2. Germline trimming cut 3 bases from V and 6 bases from J; bases unmatched to any gene: 5. CDR3 size: 14 residues. CDR1 and CDR2 from the germline V gene are SQVTM and ANQGSEA. The CDR3 loop is CSVDSGSRAGELFF. Written as DNA, the CDR3 is TGCAGCGTTGATAGCGGGAGTAGGGCCGGGGAGCTGTTTTTT.

The rearrangement uses TRBV28 and TRBJ1-2; tentative D call: TRBD1 (5 bases). The ends were cut back, 8 bases at V and 6 bases at J, with 22 bases in the middle. In germline, CDR1 is MDHEN, CDR2 SYDVKM. This CDR3 comprises 15 residues. The CDR3 region is CASYRQIPWGHGYTF. In nucleotides, the CDR3 is TGTGCCAGCTACAGACAGATCCCGTGGGGCCATGGCTACACCTTC.